This T cell receptor (beta chain) was identified in a study of lymphopenia after photon versus proton radiotherapy. CDR3 length equals 15 residues. Germline V CDR1 and CDR2: MNHEY, SVGAGI. V shed 6 bases and J shed 2 bases, with 14 bases lying between them. This clone is deemed medium-sized (0.01 to 0.1%). TCRdb's copy holds only in-frame clones and misses some; the assay was immunoSEQ multiplex PCR. The repertoire consists of some 27,000 clones, with around 81% occurring once and the leading ten covering around a third. Sample: peripheral blood, taken from a patient treated with photon-based radiotherapy. This rearrangement joins TRBV6-5 to TRBJ1-5; tentative D call: TRBD1 (6 bases). The source is a man aged 45-60 years with gastric cancer. CDR3 amino acids: CASSPQGYGNQPQHF. As DNA, the CDR3 is TGTGCCAGCAGCCCACAGGGATACGGCAATCAGCCCCAGCATTTT.